Here is one T cell receptor beta chain with its context. Methods used by the authors: Estimation of nucleated cell counts was performed using reference gene primer amplification. Method: immunoSEQ multiplex PCR; TCRdb's copy keeps in-frame clones and lacks some. Clone size and the V and J calls come from that table; the DNA yielded D and trimming. The repertoire holds 250,000 to 350,000 clones, with roughly 87% as singletons. The record originates from a study of blood T cell repertoires in COVID-19. Background on the study: COVID-19 samples from acute and convalescent phases originated in the United States, Italy and Spain. PBMCs, B-cell-depleted T cells, or T cells were the source of the cDNA or gDNA that made up the material.

Sequenced sample: peripheral blood. This sequence was found in a man aged 18-30 years with active or convalescent COVID-19.

Here the CDR3 DNA reads TGTGCCAGCAGTTTCCAGAGGGATCGACGGCAGTACTTC. Encoded protein: CASSFQRDRRQYF. The chain joins TRBV28 to TRBJ2-7; TRBD2 is a possible D gene (5 bases). V lost 3 bases, J lost 9 bases, and 15 bases lay in between. The CDR3 length is 13 residues. Germline CDR1 reads MDHEN; CDR2 reads SYDVKM.